This T cell receptor (beta chain) was sequenced during a study of shared clonotypes between healthy human individuals. Germline loops: CDR1 MGHDK, CDR2 SYGVNS. V dropped 4 bases and J dropped 16 bases, with 14 bases sitting between them. CDR3 length equals 11 residues. The assay used deep level. The data were produced by immunoSEQ multiplex PCR, yet TCRdb's version contains in-frame clones alone and is incomplete. The repertoire holds 600,000 to 750,000 clones, with about nine tenths as singletons. The sequence derives from a man aged 18 to 29 in good health. Some clones in this sample may be carry-over from other donors' samples. The sequencing sample was made of memory CD8+ T cells from PBMCs. As to subset: CD45RO+ cells pooled with CCR7-negative TemRA cells. This rearrangement joins TRBV25-1 to TRBJ2-1; D assignment may be TRBD1 or TRBD2 (6 bases each). In DNA form, the CDR3 reads TGTGCCAGCAGTGCGGGGGCGTTTGTTTTCTTC. Protein product: CASSAGAFVFF.